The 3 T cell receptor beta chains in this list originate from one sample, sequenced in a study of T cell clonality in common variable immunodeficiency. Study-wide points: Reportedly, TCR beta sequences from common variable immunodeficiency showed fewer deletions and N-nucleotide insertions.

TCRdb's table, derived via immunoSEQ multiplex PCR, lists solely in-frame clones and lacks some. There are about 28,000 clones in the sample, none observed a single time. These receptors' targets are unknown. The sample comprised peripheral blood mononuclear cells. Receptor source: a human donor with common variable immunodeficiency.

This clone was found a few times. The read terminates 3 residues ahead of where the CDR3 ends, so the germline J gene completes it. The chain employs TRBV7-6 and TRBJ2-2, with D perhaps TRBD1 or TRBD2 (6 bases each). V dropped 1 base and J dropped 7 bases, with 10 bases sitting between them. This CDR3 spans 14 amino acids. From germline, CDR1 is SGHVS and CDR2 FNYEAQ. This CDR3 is CASSLVRGGGELFF. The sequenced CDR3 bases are TGTGCCAGCAGCTTAGTCAGGGGAGGCGGGGAG.

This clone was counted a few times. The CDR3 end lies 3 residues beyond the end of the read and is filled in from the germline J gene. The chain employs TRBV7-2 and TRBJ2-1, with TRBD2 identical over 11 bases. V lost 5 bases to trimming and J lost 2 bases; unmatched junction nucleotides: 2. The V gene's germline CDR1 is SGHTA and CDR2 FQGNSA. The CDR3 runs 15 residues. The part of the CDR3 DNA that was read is TGTGCCAGCAGCCTGACTAGCGGGACCTACAATGAG. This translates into CASSLTSGTYNE. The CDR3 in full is CASSLTSGTYNEQFF.

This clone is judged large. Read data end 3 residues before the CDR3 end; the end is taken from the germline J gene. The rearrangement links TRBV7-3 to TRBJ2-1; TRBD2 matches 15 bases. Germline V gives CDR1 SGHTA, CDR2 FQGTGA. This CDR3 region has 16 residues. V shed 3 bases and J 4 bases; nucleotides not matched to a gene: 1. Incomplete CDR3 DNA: TGTGCCAGCAGCTTTGGGACTAGCGGGGGGTACAATGAG. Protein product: CASSFGTSGGYNE. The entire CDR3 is CASSFGTSGGYNEQFF. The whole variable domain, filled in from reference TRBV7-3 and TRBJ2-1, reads GAGVSQTPSNKVTEKGKYVELRCDPISGHTALYWYRQSLGQGPEFLIYFQGTGAADDSGLPNDRFFAVRPEGSVSTLKIQRTERGDSAVYLCASSFGTSGGYNEQFFGPGTRLTVL.